This is a list of T cell receptor beta chains from one sample in a study of shared clonotypes between healthy human individuals. The table came from immunoSEQ multiplex PCR; TCRdb's copy has only in-frame clones and leaves some out. This sample has millions of clones, with 90% to 95% found just once. Sequencing input: naive CD4+ T cells sorted from blood. These receptors were obtained from a man between 18 and 29 years old in good health. Both conserved end residues are part of each CDR3. Fields, in order: CDR3 length, D gene, V gene, clone size, J gene, CDR3 protein, CDR3 DNA. D genes are given only for firm matches. The size entry is marked missing in some rows and otherwise reads once, few, many or a size class.

>18|TRBD1|TRBV7-9|NA|TRBJ1-3
CASSRSGTALSSGNTIYF
TGTGCCAGCAGCCGATCAGGGACAGCCTTGAGCTCTGGAAACACCATATATTTT
>12|NA|TRBV30|NA|TRBJ1-4
CAWSMLNEKLFF
TGTGCCTGGAGTATGCTTAATGAAAAACTGTTTTTT
>17|NA|TRBV10-1|NA|TRBJ2-5
CASSESRGSGNQEAQYF
TGCGCCAGCAGTGAGTCGCGTGGTAGCGGTAACCAAGAGGCCCAGTACTTC
>14|TRBD1|TRBV5-1|NA|TRBJ1-1
CASSLQGASTEAFF
TGCGCCAGCTCTTTACAGGGGGCGAGCACTGAAGCTTTCTTT
>14|TRBD1|TRBV7-9|NA|TRBJ1-1
CASSSDREGPEAFF
TGTGCCAGCAGCTCGGACAGGGAAGGTCCTGAAGCTTTCTTT
>13|NA|TRBV19|NA|TRBJ1-1
CASSIAVNTEAFF
TGTGCCAGTAGTATAGCAGTGAACACTGAAGCTTTCTTT
>16|NA|TRBV5-1|NA|TRBJ1-5
CASSLEGPFSNQPQHF
TGCGCCAGCAGCTTGGAGGGACCCTTTAGCAATCAGCCCCAGCATTTT
>11|NA|TRBV27|few|TRBJ1-5
CASRGDQPQHF
TGTGCCAGCAGAGGGGATCAGCCCCAGCATTTT
>13|NA|TRBV7-9|NA|TRBJ1-2
CASSLAGLRGYTF
TGTGCCAGCAGCTTAGCAGGGTTGCGTGGCTACACCTTC
>15|NA|TRBV7-9|NA|TRBJ2-2
CASSPGDRNTGELFF
TGTGCCAGCAGCCCGGGGGACAGAAACACCGGGGAGCTGTTTTTT
>13|NA|TRBV2|NA|TRBJ2-7
CASSLELLYEQYF
TGTGCCAGCAGTCTAGAATTGCTCTACGAGCAGTACTTC
>15|TRBD1|TRBV15|NA|TRBJ2-7
CATSRETGVWNEQYF
TGTGCCACCAGCAGAGAAACAGGGGTATGGAACGAGCAGTACTTC
>18|NA|TRBV19|NA|TRBJ2-7
CASSPLTQTGSSSYEQYF
TGTGCCAGTAGTCCCCTTACACAGACAGGCTCGTCGTCCTACGAGCAGTACTTC
>16|NA|TRBV5-4|NA|TRBJ2-3
CASSLAGLVGTDTQYF
TGTGCCAGCAGCTTGGCCGGCCTAGTTGGCACAGATACGCAGTATTTT
>14|NA|TRBV27|NA|TRBJ1-2
CASSLHRVNYGYTF
TGTGCCAGCAGTTTACACAGGGTGAACTATGGCTACACCTTC
>15|NA|TRBV28|once|TRBJ1-2
CASSIQTGGGYGYTF
TGTGCCAGCAGTATTCAGACAGGAGGTGGCTATGGCTACACCTTC
>13|NA|TRBV5-1|NA|TRBJ2-1
CASSLGPNNAQFF
TGCGCCAGCAGCTTGGGACCAAACAATGCGCAGTTCTTC
>14|NA|TRBV27|NA|TRBJ1-1
CASTSWGQNTEAFF
TGTGCCAGCACCTCCTGGGGGCAGAACACTGAAGCTTTCTTT
>17|TRBD2|TRBV4-1|NA|TRBJ2-5
CASRLDRASGGQETQYF
TGCGCCAGCAGACTCGACCGGGCTAGCGGGGGCCAAGAGACCCAGTACTTC
>15|TRBD2|TRBV9|NA|TRBJ2-1
CASTKRGDSYNEQFF
TGTGCCAGCACCAAGCGGGGGGACTCCTACAATGAGCAGTTCTTC
>14|TRBD2|TRBV4-2|NA|TRBJ2-5
CASSQGLAQETQYF
TGTGCCAGCAGCCAAGGACTAGCGCAAGAGACCCAGTACTTC
>12|NA|TRBV28|NA|TRBJ1-5
CASSLRVQPQHF
TGTGCCAGCAGTTTAAGGGTTCAGCCCCAGCATTTT
>16|TRBD1|TRBV7-9|NA|TRBJ2-1
CASSLWDRVLNNEQFF
TGTGCCAGCAGCCTGTGGGACAGGGTCCTCAACAATGAGCAGTTCTTC
>11|NA|TRBV20-1|NA|TRBJ2-5
CSAIGEETQYF
TGCAGTGCTATAGGGGAAGAGACCCAGTACTTC
>21|NA|TRBV4-1|NA|TRBJ2-6
CASSQDRGKGTLGSGANVLTF
TGCGCCAGCAGCCAAGACAGGGGTAAAGGGACTTTAGGGTCTGGGGCCAACGTCCTGACTTTC
>15|NA|TRBV19|NA|TRBJ1-1
CASSIIKKVNTEAFF
TGTGCCAGTAGTATTATAAAGAAAGTGAACACTGAAGCTTTCTTT
>10|NA|TRBV20-1|NA|TRBJ1-1
CSAKEPGAFF
TGCAGTGCTAAAGAGCCGGGAGCTTTCTTT
>14|NA|TRBV4-1|many|TRBJ2-7
CASSHKEFSYEQYF
TGCGCCAGCAGCCATAAGGAGTTCTCCTACGAGCAGTACTTC
>15|TRBD2|TRBV5-6|NA|TRBJ2-1
CASSLSGRKGNEQFF
TGTGCCAGCAGCCTGAGCGGGAGAAAGGGCAATGAGCAGTTCTTC
>15|TRBD1|TRBV11-3|NA|TRBJ2-2
CASSLGQGETGELFF
TGTGCCAGCAGCTTGGGACAGGGGGAAACCGGGGAGCTGTTTTTT
>14|NA|TRBV13|NA|TRBJ1-6
CASSSSSYNSPLHF
TGTGCCAGCAGCTCAAGCTCCTATAATTCACCCCTCCACTTT
>13|NA|TRBV27|once|TRBJ1-1
CASSFLMNTEAFF
TGTGCCAGCAGTTTTCTTATGAACACTGAAGCTTTCTTT
>14|NA|TRBV7-2|NA|TRBJ1-4
CASSDPGSDEKLFF
TGTGCCAGCAGCGATCCGGGTAGCGATGAAAAACTGTTTTTT